The next 29 T cell receptor beta chains were all read from a single sample in a study of cytomegalovirus exposure and HLA in healthy donors (dated by TCRdb to the late 2010s). The library was made by the immunoSEQ multiplex PCR assay. The multiplex PCR relied on a mix of 60 forward primers for TCR Vbeta segments and 13 reverse primers for TCR Jbeta segments. Held by TCRdb, this immuneACCESS table contains in-frame sequences only and omits some clones. Under half of the omission traces to an unresolved V gene where checked; the cause of the rest is unknown. The sample table holds approximately 76,000 clones, of which roughly two thirds were seen once. Of the sample, more than 15% falls within the top ten clones. Material: PBMCs. These receptors came from a woman aged 35 to 49 in good health and CMV-seropositive.

The chain joins TRBV5-6 to TRBJ2-2, with TRBD1 matching over 10 bases. Germline trimming cut 3 bases from V and 4 bases from J; bases unmatched to any gene: 3. Germline V gene sequence: CDR1 SGHDT, CDR2 YYEEEE. CDR3 length equals 15 residues. CDR3 in amino acids: CASSSGQGLTGELFF. CDR3 sequence (DNA): TGTGCCAGCAGCTCGGGACAGGGGCTCACCGGGGAGCTGTTTTTT.

The chain joins TRBV14 to TRBJ2-1; 9 nucleotides agree with TRBD1. Germline trimming cut 5 bases from V and 1 base from J; bases unmatched to any gene: 3. The CDR3 has 15 residues. Germline CDR1 is SGHDN and CDR2 is FVKESK. The CDR3 loop is CASSVDRGSYNEQFF. The CDR3 coding sequence is TGTGCCAGCAGCGTCGACAGGGGGTCCTACAATGAGCAGTTCTTC.

This chain connects TRBV27 to TRBJ2-3; D not certain. Per the germline V gene, CDR1 is MNHEY and CDR2 is SMNVEV (reference sequence). The CDR3 loop spans 13 amino acids. Trimming cost V 6 bases and J 4 bases, with 11 bases left between them. CDR3 in DNA: TGTGCCAGCAGGCAGGCCTTGGCAGATACGCAGTATTTT. It translates to CASRQALADTQYF.

This clone was detected a few times. With only one base between it and a far larger clone, this is likely a read error. The chain recombines TRBV7-9 with TRBJ1-5; the D gene is possibly TRBD1 (6 bases). Germline CDR1 SEHNR, CDR2 FQNEAQ (reference sequence). This CDR3 contains 14 residues. CDR3 loop: CAISWGGPEQPQHF. Written as DNA, the CDR3 is TGTGCCATCAGCTGGGGGGGGCCGGAACAGCCCCAGCATTTT.

V is TRBV15 and J is TRBJ2-2; 7 bases align to TRBD1. In germline, CDR1 is LNHNV, CDR2 YYDKDF (reference sequence). Germline trimming cut 1 base from V and 5 bases from J; bases unmatched to any gene: 10. The CDR3 has 17 amino acids. Here the CDR3 reads CATSRVQGRISTGELFF. The CDR3 coding sequence is TGTGCCACCAGCAGAGTACAGGGGCGAATCTCTACCGGGGAGCTGTTTTTT.

In this sample, this clone turned up once. This chain connects TRBV6-6 to TRBJ2-7, with D unclear. The germline V gene encodes CDR1 MNHNY and CDR2 SVGAGI (reference sequence). V dropped 4 bases and J dropped 13 bases, with 14 bases sitting between them. The CDR3 consists of 11 residues. CDR3 DNA: TGTGCCAGCAGTTCTGACTTCCTATGTTACTTC. This translates into CASSSDFLCYF.

V usage is TRBV28 and J usage is TRBJ1-4; TRBD1 aligns across 9 bases. Trimming removed 6 bases from V and 10 bases from J; junction bases left unmatched: 9. This CDR3 spans 14 amino acids. Germline values: CDR1 MDHEN, CDR2 SYDVKM. The CDR3 loop reads CASREGQGGAKLFF. CDR3 coding DNA: TGTGCCAGCAGGGAGGGACAGGGAGGAGCAAAACTGTTTTTT.

This clone was counted only a few times. The chain couples TRBV5-1 to TRBJ1-2, with D perhaps TRBD1 (6 bases). V lost 0 bases and J 8 bases, leaving 20 bases between the germline ends. Germline CDR1 and CDR2: SGHRS and YFSETQ. The CDR3 consists of 16 residues. CDR3 in amino acids: CASSLGSSGGDLGYTF. Written as DNA, the CDR3 is TGCGCCAGCAGCTTGGGGTCTTCGGGGGGCGATTTAGGCTACACCTTC.

This chain joins TRBV10-3 and TRBJ1-5, with 9 positions matching TRBD1. V lost 9 bases and J lost 7; bases outside the gene matches: 7. The CDR3 runs 13 residues. Germline V gives CDR1 ENHRY, CDR2 SYGVKD. Here the CDR3 reads CAIKDRGDQPQHF. The DNA for the CDR3 is TGTGCCATAAAAGACAGGGGGGACCAGCCCCAGCATTTT.

This clone was picked up one time. CDR3 region: CASSPLRGKQETQYF. CDR3 bases: TGTGCCAGCAGCCCGTTAAGGGGGAAACAAGAGACCCAGTACTTC. This chain joins TRBV7-2 and TRBJ2-5, with D perhaps matching TRBD1 (6 bases). CDR1 and CDR2 from the germline V gene are SGHTA and FQGNSA. This CDR3 has 15 residues. The V end lost 5 bases, the J end lost 2 bases, and 15 bases lay between the germline ends.

The chain joins TRBV19 to TRBJ1-1, with a tentative D call TRBD1 (5 bases). V dropped 0 bases and J dropped 5 bases, with 10 bases sitting between them. Germline CDR1 LNHDA, CDR2 SQIVND (reference sequence). This CDR3 is 14 amino acids long. The CDR3: CASSIDWAGTEAFF. For the CDR3, the DNA is TGTGCCAGTAGTATAGATTGGGCAGGGACTGAAGCTTTCTTT. Full variable domain (missing parts from reference TRBV19 and TRBJ1-1): DGGITQSPKYLFRKEGQNVTLSCEQNLNHDAMYWYRQDPGQGLRLIYYSQIVNDFQKGDIAEGYSVSREKKESFPLTVTSAQKNPTAFYLCASSIDWAGTEAFFGQGTRLTVV.

This sequence joins TRBV19 and TRBJ2-7, with unresolved D. V dropped 8 bases and J dropped 4 bases, with 3 bases sitting between them. This CDR3 contains 9 residues. The germline CDR1 and CDR2 sequences are LNHDA and SQIVND (reference sequence). The CDR3 is CASRYEQYF. DNA of the CDR3: TGTGCCAGTCGGTACGAGCAGTACTTC. The whole variable domain, filled in from reference TRBV19 and TRBJ2-7, reads DGGITQSPKYLFRKEGQNVTLSCEQNLNHDAMYWYRQDPGQGLRLIYYSQIVNDFQKGDIAEGYSVSREKKESFPLTVTSAQKNPTAFYLCASRYEQYFGPGTRLTVT.

This clone was seen ten or more times. The rearrangement uses TRBV19 and TRBJ1-1; no firm D call. The CDR3 covers 13 residues. Germline CDR1 is LNHDA and CDR2 is SQIVND (reference sequence). V gave up 3 bases and J gave up 1 base, with 6 bases separating them. CDR3 residues: CASSMRGNTEAFF. The CDR3 DNA sequence: TGTGCCAGTAGTATGCGTGGGAACACTGAAGCTTTCTTT.

The genes are TRBV6-6 and TRBJ1-1, with unresolved D. CDR3 length equals 12 residues. V lost 5 bases to trimming and J lost 3 bases, with 7 bases between them. Germline CDR1 MNHNY, CDR2 SVGAGI (reference sequence). The DNA of the CDR3 is TGTGCCAGCAGTCCTGCGGACACTGAAGCTTTCTTT. Residues: CASSPADTEAFF.

This chain connects TRBV30 to TRBJ1-5; the D gene is possibly TRBD1 (6 bases). This CDR3 comprises 13 residues. The germline CDR1 and CDR2 sequences are GTSNPN and SVGIG (reference sequence). V was cut by 2 bases and J by 4 bases, with 9 bases left in between. The CDR3 spells CAWSPGQNQPQHF. The CDR3 DNA follows: TGTGCCTGGAGTCCGGGACAAAATCAGCCCCAGCATTTT.

The rearrangement links TRBV15 to TRBJ2-3; TRBD1 agrees at 8 bases. The CDR3 is 14 amino acids. The V gene's germline CDR1 is LNHNV and CDR2 YYDKDF (reference sequence). After removal of 6 bases from V and 4 bases from J, the junction contained 6 bases not matched to a gene. CDR3 DNA sequence: TGTGCCACCAGTGAAGGCAGGGGGCCAGATACGCAGTATTTT. Its protein is CATSEGRGPDTQYF.

The rearrangement links TRBV4-1 to TRBJ2-2, with D tentatively TRBD2 (6 bases). CDR1 is MGHRA and CDR2 is YSYEKL in the germline V gene. Deletions cut 1 base from V and 3 bases from J, with 24 bases between. The CDR3 totals 20 residues. CDR3 loop: CASSQVRLKPGVRDTGELFF. For the CDR3, the DNA is TGCGCCAGCAGCCAAGTTAGGCTCAAGCCGGGGGTCCGCGACACCGGGGAGCTGTTTTTT.

CDR3 in DNA: TGTGCCATCAAAGGACTAGCGGGGGAGACCCAGTACTTC. Encoded protein: CAIKGLAGETQYF. The rearrangement joins TRBV10-3 to TRBJ2-5, with TRBD2 identical over 12 bases. Germline CDR1 and CDR2: ENHRY and SYGVKD. The V gene end was trimmed by 7 bases and the J gene end by 5 bases; junction bases not matched to a gene: 2. CDR3 length: 13 amino acids.

V usage is TRBV7-9 and J usage is TRBJ2-1; no definite D call. Germline V gene sequence: CDR1 SEHNR, CDR2 FQNEAQ (reference sequence). The CDR3 extends over 13 amino acids. V was pared by 5 bases and J by 5 bases, with 10 bases between. The DNA for the CDR3 is TGTGCCAGCAGCGTAACAGAAGACAATGAGCAGTTCTTC. Its translation: CASSVTEDNEQFF.

The genes are TRBV4-3 and TRBJ1-1; D possibly corresponds to TRBD1 (6 bases). The CDR3 extends over 16 amino acids. The germline V gene has CDR1 LGHNA and CDR2 YSLEER. V dropped 0 bases and J dropped 4 bases, with 15 bases sitting between them. The CDR3 here is CASSQDITGGATEAFF. Here the CDR3 DNA reads TGCGCCAGCAGCCAAGATATTACCGGGGGGGCCACTGAAGCTTTCTTT.

V and J are TRBV28 and TRBJ2-1; possibly TRBD1 for D (6 bases). The V and J ends lost 9 bases and 4 bases respectively, with 13 bases between them. The CDR3 is 13 amino acids. Germline V lookup: CDR1 MDHEN, CDR2 SYDVKM. CDR3 residues: CASKGTPYNEQFF. CDR3 in DNA: TGTGCCAGTAAGGGGACACCGTACAATGAGCAGTTCTTC. The full variable domain, in which reference TRBV28 and TRBJ2-1 provide the parts outside the CDR3, is DVKVTQSSRYLVKRTGEKVFLECVQDMDHENMFWYRQDPGLGLRLIYFSYDVKMKEKGDIPEGYSVSREKKERFSLILESASTNQTSMYLCASKGTPYNEQFFGPGTRLTVL.

This chain connects TRBV19 to TRBJ2-2; 7 bases fit TRBD2. The CDR3 is made up of 16 amino acids. Looked up from germline, CDR1 is LNHDA and CDR2 is SQIVND (reference sequence). V was clipped by 8 bases and J by 4 bases; unmatched bases: 13. DNA of the CDR3: TGTGCCAGTGGGGGGGGGAGTGCGCAGGGCACCGGGGAGCTGTTTTTT. Translating it yields CASGGGSAQGTGELFF. Full variable domain (remainder filled in from reference TRBV19 and TRBJ2-2): DGGITQSPKYLFRKEGQNVTLSCEQNLNHDAMYWYRQDPGQGLRLIYYSQIVNDFQKGDIAEGYSVSREKKESFPLTVTSAQKNPTAFYLCASGGGSAQGTGELFFGEGSRLTVL.

The genes are TRBV28 and TRBJ2-1; D is possibly TRBD1 (6 bases). Trimming removed 1 base from V and 6 bases from J, with 13 bases in between. This CDR3 is 15 amino acids long. From germline, CDR1 is MDHEN and CDR2 SYDVKM. The chain's CDR3 is CASSLSGTRVNEQFF. The DNA for the CDR3 is TGTGCCAGCAGTTTATCAGGGACACGTGTCAATGAGCAGTTCTTC.

The J gene is TRBJ2-7, the V gene TRBV7-2; D perhaps matches TRBD2 (5 bases). V dropped 5 bases and J dropped 1 base, with 15 bases sitting between them. The germline V gene encodes CDR1 SGHTA and CDR2 FQGNSA. This CDR3 has 15 amino acids. In nucleotides, the CDR3 is TGTGCCAGCAGCCCGATTGAGGGCAGTTCCTACGAGCAGTACTTC. Amino acids: CASSPIEGSSYEQYF.

The chain has TRBV5-6 and TRBJ1-1, with a possible D match to TRBD1 (5 bases). This CDR3 comprises 15 residues. The germline V gene encodes CDR1 SGHDT and CDR2 YYEEEE. Trimming cost V 4 bases and J 8 bases, with 21 bases left between them. The CDR3 DNA sequence: TGTGCCAGCAGCCCGCGGGGGGTCCTGGTAGTAGAAGCTTTCTTT. Translated, it gives CASSPRGVLVVEAFF.

CDR3 protein: CASSGRGSNTDTQYF. DNA for the CDR3: TGTGCCAGCAGCGGCCGGGGATCCAACACAGATACGCAGTATTTT. The chain uses TRBV9 and TRBJ2-3; perhaps TRBD2 as D (5 bases). The germline V and J ends were trimmed by 3 bases and 2 bases, with 13 bases remaining between them. The CDR3 spans 15 residues. Germline loops: CDR1 SGDLS, CDR2 YYNGEE. Using reference TRBV9 and TRBJ2-3 for the parts outside the CDR3, the full variable domain is DSGVTQTPKHLITATGQRVTLRCSPRSGDLSVYWYQQSLDQGLQFLIQYYNGEERAKGNILERFSAQQFPDLHSELNLSSLELGDSALYFCASSGRGSNTDTQYFGPGTRLTVL.

V usage is TRBV14 and J usage is TRBJ2-7, with 7 bases lining up with TRBD1. J was trimmed by 1 base and V by 8 bases; bases with no gene match: 5. Per germline, CDR1 SGHDN and CDR2 FVKESK. The CDR3 runs 13 residues. CDR3 coding DNA: TGTGCCAGCCAGGGGACAGTTTCCTACGAGCAGTACTTC. It translates to CASQGTVSYEQYF.

CDR3 residues: CASRIAGGPYTDTQYF. CDR3 DNA sequence: TGCGCCAGCAGAATAGCGGGGGGTCCGTACACAGATACGCAGTATTTT. This chain connects TRBV5-1 to TRBJ2-3; TRBD2 agrees at 10 bases. The CDR3 is 16 amino acids. Germline V CDR1 and CDR2: SGHRS, YFSETQ. The V gene end was trimmed by 5 bases and the J gene end by 2 bases; junction bases not matched to a gene: 8.

The chain is built from TRBV18 and TRBJ1-1; 7 nucleotides align to TRBD1. Trimming cost V 3 bases and J 3 bases; bases outside gene matches: 1. CDR1 is KGHSH and CDR2 is LQKENI in the germline V gene. The CDR3 length is 13 residues. The CDR3: CASSPGQDTEAFF. The CDR3 nucleotides are TGTGCCAGCTCACCTGGACAGGACACTGAAGCTTTCTTT.